The next 22 T cell receptor beta chains were all read from a single sample in a study of patients and donors after allogeneic stem cell transplantation. TCRdb reprocessed the RT-PCR reads via MiXCR and lists one record per CDR3 protein. The sample contains about a million distinct CDR3 sequences, about 20% of which appear only once. Sequenced: blood, either unsorted or a sorted T cell fraction (not recorded which). The origin of the receptors is a human donor who was either an allogeneic HSCT recipient or a stem cell or donor lymphocyte infusion donor (not recorded which). It is not recorded whose cells these are; they may come from a transplant donor.

This clonotype was observed a few times. The V call is TRBV15, the J call TRBJ2-1; 7 bases agree with TRBD1. The CDR3 extends over 13 amino acids. Germline assignment: CDR1 LNHNV and CDR2 YYDKDF (reference sequence). The V segment lost 2 bases and the J segment 6 bases; nucleotides outside the gene matches: 1. The CDR3 loop is CATSRTGVNEQFF. For the CDR3, the DNA is TGTGCCACCAGCAGAACAGGGGTCAATGAGCAGTTCTTC.

This clonotype was seen ten or more times. This chain connects TRBV7-2 to TRBJ1-1; tentative D call: TRBD1 (5 bases). The CDR3 totals 15 residues. Germline V gives CDR1 SGHTA, CDR2 FQGNSA. V lost 1 base to trimming and J lost 5 bases, with 14 bases between them. In DNA form, the CDR3 reads TGTGCCAGCAGCTTAGATGCAGGAAGGGGAACTGAAGCTTTCTTT. Amino acid sequence: CASSLDAGRGTEAFF.

This clonotype appeared a few times. The chain links TRBV21-1 to TRBJ1-1. TRBV21-1 corresponds to a pseudogene. The CDR3 consists of 14 residues. CDR3 amino acids: CASSTLDLNTEAFF. The CDR3 bases are TGTGCCAGCAGCACCCTCGACCTGAACACTGAAGCTTTCTTT.

This chain connects TRBV11-2 to TRBJ2-5; 10 bases fit TRBD1. Trimming took 1 base from V and 2 from J; bases not matched to a gene: 4. The CDR3 spans 16 residues. The V gene's germline CDR1 is SGHAT and CDR2 FQNNGV. In DNA, the CDR3 is TGTGCCAGCAGCTTAGTCGGGACAGGGGTACAAGAGACCCAGTACTTC. Translated, it gives CASSLVGTGVQETQYF. Variable domain in full (rest from reference TRBV11-2 and TRBJ2-5): EAGVAQSPRYKIIEKRQSVAFWCNPISGHATLYWYQQILGQGPKLLIQFQNNGVVDDSQLPKDRFSAERLKGVDSTLKIQPAKLEDSAVYLCASSLVGTGVQETQYFGPGTRLLVL.

The chain uses TRBV7-2 and TRBJ1-2; D is possibly TRBD1 (5 bases). V lost 1 base to trimming and J lost 3 bases, with 9 bases between them. Germline assignment: CDR1 SGHTA and CDR2 FQGNSA. The CDR3 totals 14 residues. DNA for the CDR3: TGTGCCAGCAGCTTAGAGGCGGGGGACTATGGCTACACCTTC. Protein: CASSLEAGDYGYTF.

The chain employs TRBV19 and TRBJ2-5; 7 bases fit TRBD1. The CDR3 covers 13 residues. V was clipped by 6 bases and J by 4 bases; unmatched bases: 5. Per the germline V gene, CDR1 is LNHDA and CDR2 is SQIVND (reference sequence). This chain's CDR3 is CASSTNRGETQYF. The CDR3 DNA sequence: TGTGCCAGTAGCACAAACAGGGGAGAGACCCAGTACTTC. The full variable domain, with the rest looked up from reference TRBV19 and TRBJ2-5, is DGGITQSPKYLFRKEGQNVTLSCEQNLNHDAMYWYRQDPGQGLRLIYYSQIVNDFQKGDIAEGYSVSREKKESFPLTVTSAQKNPTAFYLCASSTNRGETQYFGPGTRLLVL.

V is TRBV5-4 and J is TRBJ1-1; 9 bases are a match to TRBD1. This CDR3 contains 15 residues. Germline V gives CDR1 SGHNT, CDR2 YYREEE (reference sequence). Trimming at V came to 2 bases and at J to 4 bases, leaving 6 bases not matched to a gene. This chain's CDR3 is CASSFYRGRRTEAFF. In DNA, the CDR3 is TGTGCCAGCAGCTTTTACAGGGGGCGACGCACTGAAGCTTTCTTT. Filled out from reference TRBV5-4 and TRBJ1-1, the complete variable domain reads ETGVTQSPTHLIKTRGQQVTLRCSSQSGHNTVSWYQQALGQGPQFIFQYYREEENGRGNFPPRFSGLQFPNYSSELNVNALELDDSALYLCASSFYRGRRTEAFFGQGTRLTVV.

This clonotype was seen a few times. This chain links TRBV6-1 with TRBJ2-7; tentative D call: TRBD1 (6 bases). V lost 6 bases and J 1 base, leaving 16 bases between the germline ends. CDR1 is MNHNS, CDR2 SASEGT, per germline. The CDR3 is 15 amino acids. This CDR3 is CASSNGQSSSYEQYF. CDR3 bases: TGTGCCAGCAGCAACGGACAGAGCTCATCCTACGAGCAGTACTTC.

J is TRBJ2-1 and V is TRBV27, with 10 nucleotides matching TRBD1. Germline assignment: CDR1 MNHEY and CDR2 SMNVEV (reference sequence). V shed 7 bases and J 4 bases; nucleotides not matched to a gene: 4. The CDR3 runs to 14 residues. CDR3 in DNA: TGTGCCAGCAAACCGGGACAGGGGTACAATGAGCAGTTCTTC. This codes for CASKPGQGYNEQFF.

This clonotype was observed at least ten times. V usage is TRBV7-6 and J usage is TRBJ1-6, with TRBD1 matching over 7 bases. The length of the CDR3 is 13 residues. V shed 6 bases, J shed 10 bases, and the junction held 6 bases outside the gene matches. From germline, CDR1 is SGHVS and CDR2 FNYEAQ. This CDR3 is CASSRDSNSPLHF. For the CDR3, the DNA is TGTGCCAGCAGTCGGGACAGTAACTCACCCCTCCACTTT.

The chain links TRBV2 to TRBJ2-7, with D unclear. V lost 7 bases to trimming and J lost 2 bases, with 6 bases between them. The CDR3 sequence is 11 residues long. Germline V gene data show CDR1 as SNHLY and CDR2 as FYNNEI. The CDR3: CASNAAYEQYF. CDR3 sequence (DNA): TGTGCCAGCAATGCAGCCTACGAGCAGTACTTC.

This clonotype was observed a few times. The CDR3 loop reads CASSSGAEKLFF. In DNA form, the CDR3 reads TGTGCCAGCAGTTCAGGGGCTGAAAAACTGTTTTTT. V and J are TRBV6-5 and TRBJ1-4; a weak D match, TRBD1 (6 bases). This CDR3 is 12 amino acids long. Germline V gene lookup returns CDR1 MNHEY and CDR2 SVGAGI. The V end lost 4 bases, the J end lost 7 bases, and 7 bases lay between the germline ends.

CDR3 in amino acids: CASVEPQHF. CDR3 nucleotide sequence: TGTGCCAGCGTGGAGCCCCAGCATTTT. This sequence joins TRBV27 and TRBJ1-5; D not resolved. This CDR3 contains 9 residues. V lost 8 bases, J lost 8 bases, and 4 bases lay in between. CDR1 is MNHEY and CDR2 is SMNVEV in the germline V gene (reference sequence).

This clonotype appeared a few times. This sequence joins TRBV5-6 and TRBJ1-4; no definite D call. Germline V gene sequence: CDR1 SGHDT, CDR2 YYEEEE. The CDR3 consists of 16 residues. Trimming removed 6 bases from V and 0 bases from J, with 15 bases in between. The CDR3 reads CASIRRTAATNEKLFF. The CDR3 nucleotides read TGTGCCAGCATCCGCCGGACGGCTGCAACTAATGAAAAACTGTTTTTT. The full variable domain, in which reference TRBV5-6 and TRBJ1-4 provide the parts outside the CDR3, is DAGVTQSPTHLIKTRGQQVTLRCSPKSGHDTVSWYQQALGQGPQFIFQYYEEEERQRGNFPDRFSGHQFPNYSSELNVNALLLGDSALYLCASIRRTAATNEKLFFGSGTQLSVL.

The genes are TRBV6-2 or TRBV6-3 and TRBJ1-4; 8 bases map to TRBD1. V shed 4 bases and J 4 bases; nucleotides not matched to a gene: 8. Per the germline V gene, CDR1 is MNHEY and CDR2 is SVGEGT. The CDR3 is 16 residues long. DNA for the CDR3: TGTGCCAGCAGTTCCCTTCGGGACAGGATTAATGAAAAACTGTTTTTT. Translation gives CASSSLRDRINEKLFF.

The V gene is TRBV20-1, the J gene TRBJ2-3, with TRBD2 matching over 10 bases. Germline V CDR1 and CDR2: DFQATT, SNEGSKA (reference sequence). The CDR3 has 15 amino acids. The trim removed 8 bases at V and 1 base at J, leaving 9 bases unmatched. The chain's CDR3 is CSSQAGGPGTDTQYF. CDR3 in DNA: TGCAGTTCCCAAGCGGGAGGGCCCGGCACAGATACGCAGTATTTT.

This clonotype was counted ten times or more. The chain links TRBV24-1 to TRBJ2-2; no definite D call. CDR1 KGHDR and CDR2 SFDVKD come from the germline V gene. The V gene lost 0 bases and the J gene lost 3 bases, with 1 base spanning the gap. This CDR3 is 13 amino acids long. The CDR3 DNA reads TGTGCCACCAGTGATTTGTACACCGGGGAGCTGTTTTTT. This codes for CATSDLYTGELFF.

This clonotype was observed a few times. The chain uses TRBV20-1 and TRBJ2-1, with TRBD1 as a possible D gene (7 bases). The CDR3 is 14 residues long. CDR1 is DFQATT and CDR2 is SNEGSKA in the germline V gene (reference sequence). V was trimmed by 6 bases and J by 4 bases, leaving 16 bases between them. This chain's CDR3 is CSAPGGDRYNEQFF. The DNA for the CDR3 is TGCAGTGCCCCGGGCGGGGACAGATACAATGAGCAGTTCTTC.

The chain combines TRBV12-3 or TRBV12-4 with TRBJ2-7; a weak D match, TRBD2 (6 bases). This CDR3 comprises 12 residues. The V and J ends lost 5 bases and 6 bases respectively, with 11 bases between them. CDR3 region: CASSVGTGEQYF. In nucleotides, the CDR3 is TGTGCCAGCAGTGTCGGGACTGGCGAGCAGTACTTC.

This chain links TRBV28 with TRBJ1-2; D uncertain. Trimming stripped 6 bases from V and 2 bases from J, with 16 bases between. CDR3 size: 15 residues. Germline CDR1 is MDHEN and CDR2 is SYDVKM. The CDR3 spells CASRLPQLRNYGYTF. The CDR3 DNA reads TGTGCCAGCAGACTCCCCCAGTTGCGCAACTATGGCTACACCTTC.

The chain joins TRBV27 to TRBJ2-1; TRBD1 aligns across 8 bases. From germline, CDR1 is MNHEY and CDR2 SMNVEV (reference sequence). The trim removed 4 bases at V and 8 bases at J, leaving 1 base unmatched. The CDR3 is 12 amino acids. CDR3 DNA: TGTGCCAGCAGTTCGACAGGGGATGAGCAGTTCTTC. It translates to CASSSTGDEQFF.

This clonotype was counted ten times or more. This chain joins TRBV12-3 or TRBV12-4 and TRBJ2-1; the match to TRBD2 covers 8 bases. The ends lost 5 bases at V and 2 bases at J; junction bases unmatched: 8. This CDR3 comprises 16 residues. The CDR3 is CASSPKLAGAYNEQFF. The CDR3 coding sequence is TGTGCCAGCAGTCCCAAGCTAGCGGGCGCCTACAATGAGCAGTTCTTC.